This T cell receptor (beta chain) was sequenced during a study of shared clonotypes between healthy human individuals. Study information: The plates for each donor numbered three CD4 naive, three CD4 memory, two CD8 naive and one CD8 memory.

About this clone: The same CDR3 arises from other DNA sequences in this sample as well.

Donors were Caucasian adults residing in Nashville, Tennessee, USA. Sorted-subset replicate PCRs used 200 ng of genomic DNA. This amount corresponded to approximately 30,000 T cell genomes. Profiling relied on immunoSEQ multiplex PCR, and the TCRdb table lists in-frame clones only, not all of them. Among around 1.4 million clones listed, less than 99% were seen once. The germline CDR1 and CDR2 sequences are SGHRS and YFSETQ. Trimming removed 2 bases from V and 8 bases from J, with 10 bases in between. The CDR3 contains 13 residues. The genes are TRBV5-1 and TRBJ1-4; the D gene is possibly TRBD1 (6 bases). This receptor was obtained from a man younger than 40 in good health. Sequencing used naive CD4+ T cells sorted from blood. Subset given: CD45RA+ positively selected. Written as DNA, the CDR3 is TGCGCCAGCAGCTTACAGGGCGGCGAAAAACTGTTTTTT. Residues: CASSLQGGEKLFF.